One and the same sample provided the 30 T cell receptor beta chains below, sequenced in a study of cytomegalovirus exposure and HLA in healthy donors. Primers: 60 Vbeta forward and 13 Jbeta reverse. Produced via immunoSEQ multiplex PCR; TCRdb's table is partial and in-frame only. The sample carries 120,000 to 150,000 clones, 55% to 80% recorded once. The material sequenced was PBMCs. These receptors came from a human donor in good health.

The sample holds one count of this clone. The rearrangement uses TRBV27 and TRBJ1-4; 8 bases line up with TRBD1. The CDR3 has 13 amino acids. Germline CDR1 reads MNHEY; CDR2 reads SMNVEV (reference sequence). V shed 5 bases, J shed 10 bases, and the junction held 6 bases outside the gene matches. The CDR3 DNA reads TGTGCCAGCAGTCCCCGGACAGGGAGAAAACTGTTTTTT. This translates into CASSPRTGRKLFF.

This clone came up a few times. The V call is TRBV7-2, the J call TRBJ2-7, with D possibly being TRBD1 (6 bases). This CDR3 spans 15 amino acids. The V gene lost 5 bases and the J gene lost 4 bases, with 18 bases spanning the gap. Germline-derived CDR1 and CDR2 are SGHTA and FQGNSA. Here the CDR3 reads CASSQAPGHMYEQYF. CDR3 in DNA: TGTGCCAGCAGCCAGGCACCGGGACACATGTACGAGCAGTACTTC.

This chain connects TRBV7-6 to TRBJ2-5; D possibly corresponds to TRBD2 (6 bases). The CDR3 has 14 residues. Looked up from germline, CDR1 is SGHVS and CDR2 is FNYEAQ. V lost 4 bases, J lost 3 bases, and 12 bases lay in between. This CDR3 is CASSSPRREETQYF. The CDR3, as DNA: TGTGCCAGCAGCTCCCCCCGGAGGGAAGAGACCCAGTACTTC.

The V gene is TRBV2, the J gene TRBJ2-2, with no clear D. V lost 0 bases and J lost 5, with 7 bases in between. The CDR3 loop spans 14 amino acids. Germline V gene sequence: CDR1 SNHLY, CDR2 FYNNEI. In DNA, the CDR3 is TGTGCCAGCAGTGAAGCGAAGCTTACCGGGGAGCTGTTTTTT. It yields the protein CASSEAKLTGELFF.

This chain uses TRBV6-1 with TRBJ1-2; 7 nucleotides match TRBD1. CDR1 and CDR2 from the germline V gene are MNHNS and SASEGT. This CDR3 has 13 residues. Unmatched junction bases numbered 9, after V lost 8 bases and J lost 6 bases. The DNA of the CDR3 is TGTGCCAGCTGCGACAGGGCCCTTGATGGCTACACCTTC. It yields the protein CASCDRALDGYTF.

The genes are TRBV18 and TRBJ2-3; 11 bases line up with TRBD1. Germline assignment: CDR1 KGHSH and CDR2 LQKENI. The CDR3 contains 20 residues. The J segment lost 7 bases and the V segment lost 5 bases, leaving 23 bases of the junction unmatched. CDR3 bases: TGTGCCAGCTCAACTCTCCACGTGGACCGGGGGACAGGGGGTGTGAATACGCAGTATTTT. As protein: CASSTLHVDRGTGGVNTQYF.

J is TRBJ2-7 and V is TRBV11-3; D might be TRBD2 (6 bases). This CDR3 has 13 amino acids. The ends were cut back, 5 bases at V and 5 bases at J, with 13 bases in the middle. The germline V gene has CDR1 SGHNT and CDR2 YENEEA. CDR3 loop: CASSLTTSHEQYF. The CDR3 bases are TGTGCCAGCAGCCTCACGACTAGTCACGAGCAGTACTTC. Complete variable domain (other parts from reference TRBV11-3 and TRBJ2-7): EAGVVQSPRYKIIEKKQPVAFWCNPISGHNTLYWYLQNLGQGPELLIRYENEEAVDDSQLPKDRFSAERLKGVDSTLKIQPAELGDSAVYLCASSLTTSHEQYFGPGTRLTVT.

The chain links TRBV6-5 to TRBJ2-1, with D possibly being TRBD2 (5 bases). Trimming took 10 bases from V and 7 from J, leaving 17 bases between them. This CDR3 has 13 amino acids. CDR1 MNHEY and CDR2 SVGAGI come from the germline V gene. CDR3 coding DNA: TGTGCCATCCGAAGCGGCTTAGGGAATGAGCAGTTCTTC. It encodes CAIRSGLGNEQFF.

J is TRBJ2-3 and V is TRBV5-1; 8 bases are shared with TRBD2. This CDR3 has 24 amino acids. The V segment lost 0 bases and the J segment 0 bases; nucleotides outside the gene matches: 27. Germline assignment: CDR1 SGHRS and CDR2 YFSETQ. In nucleotides, the CDR3 is TGCGCCAGCAGCTTGGACCCCAGCGCGGGACTACACGGCGGGAGGAACCCCAGCACAGATACGCAGTATTTT. Translation gives CASSLDPSAGLHGGRNPSTDTQYF.

This clone has just a few counts. This chain connects TRBV5-4 to TRBJ2-5; no reliable D call. Trimming stripped 4 bases from V and 7 bases from J, with 14 bases between. The CDR3 sequence is 13 residues long. In germline, CDR1 is SGHNT, CDR2 YYREEE (reference sequence). The CDR3 loop is CASSSPFPGTQYF. CDR3 coding DNA: TGTGCCAGCAGCAGCCCCTTCCCGGGGACCCAGTACTTC.

This clone was counted between two and nine times. The CDR3 is CASSQGVTGTSEAFF. CDR3 DNA: TGTGCCAGCAGCCAAGGGGTGACCGGGACAAGTGAAGCTTTCTTT. The chain recombines TRBV14 with TRBJ1-1; D might be TRBD1 (6 bases). Germline assignment: CDR1 SGHDN and CDR2 FVKESK. V was clipped by 1 base and J by 7 bases, with 16 bases between them. The CDR3 runs 15 residues.

The chain combines TRBV10-3 with TRBJ2-1; 8 bases match TRBD2. With V trimmed by 2 bases and J by 2 bases, 2 bases remained unmatched. Germline CDR1 is ENHRY and CDR2 is SYGVKD. The CDR3 sequence is 15 residues long. The CDR3 here is CAISEPGRAYNEQFF. The CDR3 nucleotides read TGTGCCATCAGTGAGCCCGGGAGGGCCTACAATGAGCAGTTCTTC.

J is TRBJ2-7 and V is TRBV2; a weak D match, TRBD1 (5 bases). Per the germline V gene, CDR1 is SNHLY and CDR2 is FYNNEI. Trimming left V 10 bases short and J 0 bases short, with 13 bases between. The CDR3 is 13 residues long. The DNA for the CDR3 is TGTGCCATCCAGGACATGGCCTCCTACGAGCAGTACTTC. Translating gives CAIQDMASYEQYF.

The V and J genes are TRBV6-1 and TRBJ2-7; 7 bases fit TRBD1. V trimming: 5 bases; J trimming: 5 bases; junction bases outside the gene matches: 3. CDR1 MNHNS and CDR2 SASEGT come from the germline V gene. The CDR3 spans 12 residues. CDR3 residues: CASSKTGDEQYF. CDR3 nucleotides: TGTGCCAGCAGTAAAACAGGGGACGAGCAGTACTTC.

This clone was seen a few times. The same CDR3 also results from other DNA sequences found in this sample. The rearrangement joins TRBV27 to TRBJ2-7; tentative D call: TRBD1 (5 bases). CDR1 is MNHEY and CDR2 is SMNVEV in the germline V gene (reference sequence). CDR3 length: 13 amino acids. Trimming shortened V by 5 bases and J by 1 base, and 9 bases separated the two germline ends. The chain's CDR3 is CASSPGISYEQYF. In DNA form, the CDR3 reads TGTGCCAGCAGTCCAGGGATTTCCTACGAGCAGTACTTC.

The chain has TRBV5-1 and TRBJ1-1; possible D gene TRBD1, 6 bases. This CDR3 is built from 15 residues. Trimming stripped 2 bases from V and 1 base from J, with 12 bases between. Germline CDR1 is SGHRS and CDR2 is YFSETQ. The DNA for the CDR3 is TGCGCCAGCAGCTTCCTGACAGGTGCGAACACTGAAGCTTTCTTT. Amino acid sequence: CASSFLTGANTEAFF.

This clone was counted between two and nine times. V gene TRBV2 combines with J gene TRBJ1-1; a weak D match, TRBD1 (6 bases). The V and J ends lost 6 bases and 5 bases respectively, with 16 bases between them. The CDR3 has 14 residues. Looked up from germline, CDR1 is SNHLY and CDR2 is FYNNEI. CDR3 nucleotides: TGTGCCAGCAGAGGACAGATTCAGGGAACTGAAGCTTTCTTT. As protein: CASRGQIQGTEAFF.

V gene TRBV18 combines with J gene TRBJ2-1; D might be TRBD2 (6 bases). CDR1 is KGHSH and CDR2 is LQKENI in the germline V gene. Trimming stripped 4 bases from V and 2 bases from J, with 12 bases between. This CDR3 comprises 15 residues. The CDR3 protein is CASSLQTRPYNEQFF. In DNA form, the CDR3 reads TGTGCCAGCTCACTTCAGACTAGGCCCTACAATGAGCAGTTCTTC.

This sequence joins TRBV7-9 and TRBJ2-1; 12 nucleotides align to TRBD1. CDR3 length: 15 residues. With V trimmed by 4 bases and J by 7 bases, 5 bases remained unmatched. Germline V gene sequence: CDR1 SEHNR, CDR2 FQNEAQ (reference sequence). CDR3 nucleotide sequence: TGTGCCAGCAGCTACCGGGACAGGGGGCTAAATGAGCAGTTCTTC. Translated: CASSYRDRGLNEQFF.

The chain has TRBV6-5 and TRBJ2-5; the D gene is possibly TRBD2 (5 bases). The J call may not be correct, given that the DNA end is closer to TRBJ2-7. Germline V gene data show CDR1 as MNHEY and CDR2 as SVGAGI. This CDR3 region has 14 residues. This chain's CDR3 is CASRRRGLSYEQYF. The CDR3 region has the DNA TGTGCCAGCCGTAGGCGCGGGTTGTCCTACGAGCAGTACTTC.

V usage is TRBV19 and J usage is TRBJ1-1, with D possibly matching TRBD1 (6 bases). The V and J ends lost 5 bases and 5 bases respectively, with 12 bases between them. CDR3 length equals 13 residues. Germline loops: CDR1 LNHDA, CDR2 SQIVND (reference sequence). The CDR3 sequence is CASSANRVTEAFF. CDR3 nucleotide sequence: TGTGCCAGTAGTGCGAACAGGGTTACTGAAGCTTTCTTT.

The rearrangement joins TRBV9 to TRBJ2-7, with D possibly being TRBD1 (6 bases). Germline assignment: CDR1 SGDLS and CDR2 YYNGEE. The CDR3 contains 14 residues. The germline V and J ends were trimmed by 2 bases and 1 base, with 10 bases remaining between them. The CDR3 DNA reads as TGTGCCAGCAGCGTCGGGACAACATCCTACGAGCAGTACTTC. This gives the protein CASSVGTTSYEQYF.

The chain is built from TRBV6-5 and TRBJ2-5; maybe TRBD2 (7 bases). The J call may be faulty, since TRBJ2-7 better matches the DNA end. Germline CDR1 reads MNHEY; CDR2 reads SVGAGI. The CDR3 has 13 amino acids. CDR3 nucleotides: TGTGCCAGCGGGGGGGCGGGGTCCTACGAGCAGTACTTC. It encodes CASGGAGSYEQYF.

Only one count was recorded for this clone. V gene TRBV5-6 combines with J gene TRBJ2-6, with TRBD2 matching over 7 bases. CDR3 length: 18 residues. CDR1 and CDR2 from the germline V gene are SGHDT and YYEEEE. Unmatched junction bases numbered 14, after V lost 6 bases and J lost 2 bases. As DNA, the CDR3 is TGTGCCAGCACCCGTCGACTAGCCAAGAATGCTGGGGCCAACGTCCTGACTTTC. Its translation is CASTRRLAKNAGANVLTF.

The rearrangement links TRBV6-5 to TRBJ2-1, with D possibly TRBD1 on 6 matching bases. From germline, CDR1 is MNHEY and CDR2 SVGAGI. Trimming left V 6 bases short and J 4 bases short, with 10 bases between. The CDR3 has 13 residues. The CDR3 protein is CASRGTQYNEQFF. Here the CDR3 DNA reads TGTGCCAGCAGAGGGACACAGTACAATGAGCAGTTCTTC.

V usage is TRBV7-9 and J usage is TRBJ2-4; 7 bases align to TRBD1. Germline trimming cut 5 bases from V and 6 bases from J; bases unmatched to any gene: 16. There are 17 residues in the CDR3. In germline, CDR1 is SEHNR, CDR2 FQNEAQ (reference sequence). The CDR3 DNA sequence: TGTGCCAGCAGCCGAAAAACAGGGGTGGAAACCAGAAACATTCAGTACTTC. As protein: CASSRKTGVETRNIQYF.

This rearrangement joins TRBV5-1 to TRBJ2-2, with TRBD1 identical over 7 bases. The CDR3 totals 16 residues. The V segment lost 0 bases and the J segment 6 bases; nucleotides outside the gene matches: 8. In germline, CDR1 is SGHRS, CDR2 YFSETQ. The CDR3 is CASSLERGLGAGELFF. CDR3 coding DNA: TGCGCCAGCAGCTTGGAGAGGGGGCTAGGCGCCGGGGAGCTGTTTTTT. The variable domain in full, completed from reference TRBV5-1 and TRBJ2-2, reads KAGVTQTPRYLIKTRGQQVTLSCSPISGHRSVSWYQQTPGQGLQFLFEYFSETQRNKGNFPGRFSGRQFSNSRSEMNVSTLELGDSALYLCASSLERGLGAGELFFGEGSRLTVL.

V usage is TRBV2 and J usage is TRBJ1-1; TRBD1 might be the D (5 bases). V was clipped by 4 bases and J by 5 bases, with 14 bases between them. The length of the CDR3 is 14 residues. Germline V gives CDR1 SNHLY, CDR2 FYNNEI. The CDR3, as DNA: TGTGCCAGCAGTGCGCAGGGTAGGAATACTGAAGCTTTCTTT. Its translation is CASSAQGRNTEAFF.

The rearrangement joins TRBV27 to TRBJ2-7; no clear D gene. The germline V and J ends were trimmed by 10 bases and 4 bases, with 8 bases remaining between them. The CDR3 is 10 residues long. CDR1 and CDR2 (germline): MNHEY, SMNVEV (reference sequence). The CDR3 loop reads CATTRYEQYF. CDR3 coding DNA: TGTGCCACCACACGATACGAGCAGTACTTC.

CDR3 protein: CASSQPARDRDGYTF. CDR3 DNA sequence: TGCGCCAGCAGCCAACCAGCCCGGGACAGGGATGGCTACACCTTC. The chain has TRBV4-1 and TRBJ1-2; the match to TRBD1 covers 9 bases. The CDR3 totals 15 residues. CDR1 and CDR2 from the germline V gene are MGHRA and YSYEKL. The trim removed 2 bases at V and 6 bases at J, leaving 7 bases unmatched.